This paragraph covers one T cell receptor (beta chain) sequence. Its cognate antigen has yet to be identified. No per-base quality is available; no much larger clone lies one base away. The immunoSEQ Assay was the method used to sequence TCRbeta CDR3 regions. After extraction, genomic DNA underwent amplification by bias-controlled multiplex PCR, followed by high-throughput sequencing. The source study handled its data this way. To quantify the absolute abundance of every unique TCRbeta CDR3 region, sequences were collapsed and filtered. T cell fraction was estimated by normalizing TCRbeta template counts to usable DNA, with usable DNA measured through amplification of reference genes found in all nucleated cells. Repertoire TCRs were annotated as SARS-CoV-2-specific by exact matching of V gene, CDR3 amino acid sequence and J gene to a known reactive TCR set. MIRA supplied the reference SARS-CoV-2 TCR set, which was filtered for enrichment in COVID-19-positive ImmuneCODE repertoires so that public or cross-reactive TCRs were removed. Based on the MIRA antigens, annotated TCRs were further analysed at the level of specific ORF or position within ORF. Breadth was defined as annotated unique rearrangements over total unique productive rearrangements; depth was the summed frequency of those rearrangements. Two-sided Wilcoxon rank-sum tests were applied when comparing TCR breadth between groups. TCRdb holds this immuneACCESS table with in-frame rearrangements only. Some clones are missing; in checked studies, unresolved V genes explain under half, and the rest has no known cause. V and J calls and clone size are those listed in that table; D and trimming were worked out from the DNA. Here the sample has some 39,000 clones; around 83% occur a single time. The biggest ten clones account for roughly 45% of the sample.

The sample's time point label is to be understood as: individuals recovered from natural SARS-CoV-2 infection. The CDR3 starts with the cysteine, ends with the phenylalanine, and has 12 residues. Here the CDR3 DNA is all that survives: 36 bases in frame from base 1. Trimming costs V 8 bases and J 1 base, and their ends lie 11 bases apart. Sequences SQVTM (CDR1) and ANQGSEA (CDR2) are obtained from the germline V gene. The sample comes from a study of Ad26.COV2.S vaccination and SARS-CoV-2 variants (dated by TCRdb to about 2021). Notes on the research overall: The specificity and breadth of SARS-CoV-2-reactive T cell receptors after Ad26.COV2.S vaccination were assessed by TCRbeta repertoire sequencing. The TCR-sequenced set comprised approximately 32 samples: some 20 Ad26.COV2.S vaccine recipients, 5 placebo recipients and 8 SARS-CoV-2 convalescent individuals. Results the study describes overall, beyond this receptor: It was noted by the authors that total T cell responses may have been underestimated by the TCR breadth and depth analyses. After vaccination, spike-specific CD8+ and CD4+ T cell responses were reported to show substantial breadth. Ad26.COV2.S recipients had higher spike-specific TCR breadth than placebo recipients (P = 0.0014). Vaccine and placebo recipients had comparable non-spike TCR breadth, which fits with the vaccine containing only spike.

The sequence came from a human donor who had recovered from COVID-19. Recombination linked TRBV29-1 to TRBJ1-1, with no reliable assignment of the D segment. This specimen consisted of peripheral blood, obtained after recovery from COVID-19. The encoded CDR3 is CSSLGGNTEAFF. The DNA sequence reads TGCAGCTCCCTGGGCGGGAACACTGAAGCTTTCTTT.